This TCR beta chain was profiled in a study of blood T cells in healthy people across ages. The V gene lost 0 bases and the J gene lost 11 bases, with 17 bases spanning the gap. Germline loops: CDR1 DFQATT, CDR2 SNEGSKA (reference sequence). The CDR3 contains 13 residues. In its sample, this clonotype was seen many times. A second PCR, run for roughly 7 to 12 cycles, used a sample-barcoded 5' primer plus a J-beta primer mix. Each CDR3 protein is one row after TCRdb ran MiXCR on the 5' RACE reads. The sample records some 800,000 distinct CDR3 sequences, approximately 44% being singletons. This TCR was sampled from a man between 60 and 75 years old in good health. The sequenced sample consisted of blood. The rearrangement joins TRBV20-1 to TRBJ2-7; possible D gene TRBD1, 6 bases. CDR3 sequence reads: CSARDGSVGGEYF. The CDR3 DNA reads TGCAGTGCTAGAGATGGGTCTGTAGGGGGAGAGTACTTC.